This TCR beta chain originates from a study of cytomegalovirus exposure and HLA in healthy donors. This CDR3 is 15 amino acids long. V gave up 0 bases and J gave up 5 bases; unmatched junction bases: 3. Germline V gene sequence: CDR1 SGHAT, CDR2 FQNNGV. PCR amplification relied on 60 Vbeta primers (plus 13 Jbeta primers). The data were produced by immunoSEQ multiplex PCR, yet TCRdb's version contains in-frame clones alone and is incomplete. The repertoire holds roughly 150,000 clones, with roughly 79% as singletons. The clonotype was recovered from a woman aged 40 to 50 in good health and CMV-seronegative. Sequenced material: PBMCs. V gene TRBV11-2 combines with J gene TRBJ1-4; 7 nucleotides agree with TRBD1. This chain's CDR3 is CASSLDQGVNEKLFF. Written as DNA, the CDR3 is TGTGCCAGCAGCTTAGATCAGGGGGTAAATGAAAAACTGTTTTTT.